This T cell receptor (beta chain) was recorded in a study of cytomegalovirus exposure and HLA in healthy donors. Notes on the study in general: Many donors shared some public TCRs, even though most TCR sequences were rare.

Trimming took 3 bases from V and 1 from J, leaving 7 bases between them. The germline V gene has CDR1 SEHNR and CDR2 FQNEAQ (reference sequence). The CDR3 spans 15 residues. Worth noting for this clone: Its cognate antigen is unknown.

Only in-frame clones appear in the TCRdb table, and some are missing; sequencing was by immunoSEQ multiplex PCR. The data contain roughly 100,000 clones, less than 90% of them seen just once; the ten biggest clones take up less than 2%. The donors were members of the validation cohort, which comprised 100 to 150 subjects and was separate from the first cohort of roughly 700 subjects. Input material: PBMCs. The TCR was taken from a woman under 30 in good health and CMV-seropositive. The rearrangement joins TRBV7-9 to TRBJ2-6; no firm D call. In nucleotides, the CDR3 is TGTGCCAGCAGCTTTTCCCTATCTGGGGCCAACGTCCTGACTTTC. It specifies CASSFSLSGANVLTF.